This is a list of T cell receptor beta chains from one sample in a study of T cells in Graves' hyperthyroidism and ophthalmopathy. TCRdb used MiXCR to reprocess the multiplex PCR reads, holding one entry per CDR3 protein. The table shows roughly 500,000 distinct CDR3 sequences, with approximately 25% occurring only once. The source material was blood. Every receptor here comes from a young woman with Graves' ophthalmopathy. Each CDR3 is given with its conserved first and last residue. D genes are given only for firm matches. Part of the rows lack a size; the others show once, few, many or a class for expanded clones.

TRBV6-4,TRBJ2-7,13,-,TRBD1,TGTGCCAGCCTCCGCCAGGGGGCCTACGAGCAGTACTTC,CASLRQGAYEQYF
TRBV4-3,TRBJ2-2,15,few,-,TGCGCCAGCAGCCAGTATCTAGGGAACACCGGGGAGCTGTTTTTT,CASSQYLGNTGELFF
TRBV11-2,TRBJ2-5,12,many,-,TGTGCCAGCAGCACACTAGCTGAGACCCAGTACTTC,CASSTLAETQYF
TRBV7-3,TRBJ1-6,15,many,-,TGTGCCAGCAGCCTGACTAGCTCCTATAATTCACCCCTCCACTTT,CASSLTSSYNSPLHF
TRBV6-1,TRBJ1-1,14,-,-,TGTGCCAGCAGACAACAGGGCGTGAACACTGAAGCTTTCTTT,CASRQQGVNTEAFF
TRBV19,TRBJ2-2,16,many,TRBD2,TGTGCCAGTAGTATACTGGGACTAGAGGACAGCGGGGAGCTGTTTTTT,CASSILGLEDSGELFF
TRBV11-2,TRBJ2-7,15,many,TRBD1,TGTGCCAGCAGCTTAGGACAGGGGGCAACCTACGAGCAGTACTTC,CASSLGQGATYEQYF
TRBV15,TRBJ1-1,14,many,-,TGTGCCACCAGCAGAGTGGGAGGGGAAACTGAAGCTTTCTTT,CATSRVGGETEAFF
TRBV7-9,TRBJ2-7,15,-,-,TGTGCCAGCAGCCCTAGGGGGAGCCTCTCCTACGAGCAGTACTTC,CASSPRGSLSYEQYF
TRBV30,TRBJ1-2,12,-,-,TGTGCCTGGAATTGGGGTAGGGGAGGCTACACCTTC,CAWNWGRGGYTF
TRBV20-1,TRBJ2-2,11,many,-,TGCAGTGCTAGGGACCGCGGGGAGCTGTTTTTT,CSARDRGELFF
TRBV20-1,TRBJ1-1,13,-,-,TGCAGTGCTAGGGGCGGATTGAACACTGAAGCTTTCTTT,CSARGGLNTEAFF
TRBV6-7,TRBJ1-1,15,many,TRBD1,TGTGCCAGCAGTAACAGGGGAGAGGGTGACACTGAAGCTTTCTTT,CASSNRGEGDTEAFF
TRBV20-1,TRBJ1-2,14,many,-,TGCAGTGCTCCGATCCCAGTAATTAACTATGGCTACACCTTC,CSAPIPVINYGYTF
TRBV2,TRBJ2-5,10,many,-,TGTGCCAGCCGGGAAAAGACCCAGTACTTC,CASREKTQYF
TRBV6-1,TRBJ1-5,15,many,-,TGTGCCAGCAGTGGTAGTGGGGGTTCGGGGCAGCCCCAGCATTTT,CASSGSGGSGQPQHF
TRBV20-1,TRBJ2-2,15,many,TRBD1,TGCAGTGCTAGTGAGACAGGGGACAACACCGGGGAGCTGTTTTTT,CSASETGDNTGELFF
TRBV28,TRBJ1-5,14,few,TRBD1,TGTGCCAGCAGTACCCGGGACAGGGGCTTTCCCCAGCATTTT,CASSTRDRGFPQHF
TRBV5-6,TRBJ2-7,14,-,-,TGTGCCAGCAGCTTGTATCTCAAGTCCTACGAGCAGTACTTC,CASSLYLKSYEQYF
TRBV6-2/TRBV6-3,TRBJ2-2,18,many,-,TGTGCCAGCAGTTACGAGGGGGGAGACTACGCGAACACCGGGGAGCTGTTTTTT,CASSYEGGDYANTGELFF
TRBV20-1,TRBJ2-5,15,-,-,TGCAGTGCTAGTTCCCTGGGAATCCAGAGGGAGACCCAGTACTTC,CSASSLGIQRETQYF
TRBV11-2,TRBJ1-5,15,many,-,TGTGCCAGCAGCCTAAGGAAGGGTAGCAATCAGCCCCAGCATTTT,CASSLRKGSNQPQHF
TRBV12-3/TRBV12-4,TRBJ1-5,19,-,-,TGTGCCAGCAGTTCGTCGTGGGCCTATTTCAAAGTTCCTTATCAGCCCCAGCATTTT,CASSSSWAYFKVPYQPQHF
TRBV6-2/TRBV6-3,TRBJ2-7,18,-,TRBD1,TGTGCCAGCAGCCTCGGGGGGACAGGGGGTGCTAGCTCCTACGAGCAGTACTTC,CASSLGGTGGASSYEQYF
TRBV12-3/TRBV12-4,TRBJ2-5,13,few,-,TGTGCCAGCAGTTTTAAGCTCCAAGAGACCCAGTACTTC,CASSFKLQETQYF
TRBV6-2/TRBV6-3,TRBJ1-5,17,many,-,TGTGCCAGCAGTTTCCCCCCGGGGGGCTGGGGCAATCAGCCCCAGCATTTT,CASSFPPGGWGNQPQHF
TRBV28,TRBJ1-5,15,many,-,TGTGCCAGCAGTTTATCCCCGGGTAGCAATCAGCCCCAGCATTTT,CASSLSPGSNQPQHF
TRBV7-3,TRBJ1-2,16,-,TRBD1,TGTGCCAGCAGCTCCGCTCAGGGGGGCTCCCTCTATGGCTACACCTTC,CASSSAQGGSLYGYTF
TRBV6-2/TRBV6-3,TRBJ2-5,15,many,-,TGTGCCAGCAGTCACCCGCACGACCTCCAAGAGACCCAGTACTTC,CASSHPHDLQETQYF
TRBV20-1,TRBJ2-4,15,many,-,TGCAGTGCTAGAGGGGGGATCTCAGCCAAAAACATTCAGTACTTC,CSARGGISAKNIQYF
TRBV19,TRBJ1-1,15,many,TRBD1,TGTGCCAGTAGTATGGGGACAGGGGCGAACACTGAAGCTTTCTTT,CASSMGTGANTEAFF
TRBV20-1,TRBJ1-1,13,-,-,TGCAGTGCTAGACTGAGGGTGAACACTGAAGCTTTCTTT,CSARLRVNTEAFF
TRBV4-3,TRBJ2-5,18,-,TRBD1,TGCGCCAGCAGCCAAGATGAAACAGGGGGCGCGTACCAAGAGACCCAGTACTTC,CASSQDETGGAYQETQYF
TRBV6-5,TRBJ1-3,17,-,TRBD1,TGTGCCAGCAGTTTAACTCGACAGGGCATCCCTGGAAACACCATATATTTT,CASSLTRQGIPGNTIYF
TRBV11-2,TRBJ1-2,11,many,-,TGTGCCGCCCACTCCGAGGCGGGCTACACCTTC,CAAHSEAGYTF
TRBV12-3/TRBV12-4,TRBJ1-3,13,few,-,TGTGCCAGCAGCAACCGGGGGGGCGCGTCCATATATTTT,CASSNRGGASIYF
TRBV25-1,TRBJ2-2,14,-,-,TGTGCCAGCACTGGAGAGTGGGACACCGGGGAGCTGTTTTTT,CASTGEWDTGELFF
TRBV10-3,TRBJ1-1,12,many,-,TGTGCCATCAGCGGGGAGTACACTGAAGCTTTCTTT,CAISGEYTEAFF
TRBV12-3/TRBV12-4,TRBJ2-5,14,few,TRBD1,TGTGCCAGCAGCAAGGACAGGGGAAAGGAGACCCAGTACTTC,CASSKDRGKETQYF
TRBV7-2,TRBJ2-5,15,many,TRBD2,TGTGCCAGCAGCCAGGCGGGGGGGCTGGAAGAGACCCAGTACTTC,CASSQAGGLEETQYF
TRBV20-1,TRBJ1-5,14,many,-,TGCAGTGCTAGACCCTACAGGGACAATCAGCCCCAGCATTTT,CSARPYRDNQPQHF
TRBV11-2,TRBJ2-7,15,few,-,TGTGCCAGCAGCTTACACCCAACAGATACCTACGAGCAGTACTTC,CASSLHPTDTYEQYF
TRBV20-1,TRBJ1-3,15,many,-,TGCAGTGCTTCAAGACAGGCGAACTCTGGAAACACCATATATTTT,CSASRQANSGNTIYF
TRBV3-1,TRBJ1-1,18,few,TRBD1,TGTGCCAGCAGCCAAGGCGCGGGACAGGGGGCCTCGGGCACTGAAGCTTTCTTT,CASSQGAGQGASGTEAFF
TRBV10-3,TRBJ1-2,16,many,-,TGTGCCATCAGTGAGTCCTTAGGACAGTCCAACTATGGCTACACCTTC,CAISESLGQSNYGYTF
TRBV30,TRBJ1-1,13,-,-,TGTGCCTGGATTCCCCAGGGTCCCACTGAAGCTTTCTTT,CAWIPQGPTEAFF
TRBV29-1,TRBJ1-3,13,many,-,TGCAGCGCCCGGGCCGGTCCTGGAAACACCATATATTTT,CSARAGPGNTIYF
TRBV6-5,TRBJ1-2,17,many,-,TGTGCCAGCAGTTACTCGGGATCGACTGCCACTAACTATGGCTACACCTTC,CASSYSGSTATNYGYTF
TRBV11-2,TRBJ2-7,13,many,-,TGTGCCAGCAGCGAGACAGGTAACTACGAGCAGTACTTC,CASSETGNYEQYF
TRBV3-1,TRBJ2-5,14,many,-,TGTGCCAGCAGCCAAGCAGAGATAGCGGAGACCCAGTACTTC,CASSQAEIAETQYF
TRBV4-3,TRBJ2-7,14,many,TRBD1,TGCGCCAGCAGCCCTGACAGGGGGCAAGGCGAGCAGTACTTC,CASSPDRGQGEQYF
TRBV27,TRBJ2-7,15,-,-,TGTGCCAGCAGTTTAATCCTTGGGGCCCCCTACGAGCAGTACTTC,CASSLILGAPYEQYF
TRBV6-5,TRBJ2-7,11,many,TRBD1,TGTGCCAGCGGGACAGGGATTGAGCAGTACTTC,CASGTGIEQYF
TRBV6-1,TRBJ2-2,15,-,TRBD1,TGTGCCAGCAGGTCGGGGGACAGGGGGGCCGGGGAGCTGTTTTTT,CASRSGDRGAGELFF
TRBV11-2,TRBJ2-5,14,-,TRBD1,TGTGCCAGCAGCTCCGACAGGGGTTTGGCGACCCAGTACTTC,CASSSDRGLATQYF
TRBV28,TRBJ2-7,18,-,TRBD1,TGTGCCAGCAGTCCCGCCGGGACAGGGTACGACTCGGCCTACGAGCAGTACTTC,CASSPAGTGYDSAYEQYF
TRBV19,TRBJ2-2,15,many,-,TGTGCCAGTAGTATTACGAGAGGGAACACCGGGGAGCTGTTTTTT,CASSITRGNTGELFF
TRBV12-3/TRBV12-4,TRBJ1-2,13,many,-,TGTGCCAGCAGCACGCCGGGGGACTATGGCTACACCTTC,CASSTPGDYGYTF
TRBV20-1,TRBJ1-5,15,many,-,TGCAGTGCTTGGACCACAGGTGAGGGGATACAGCCCCAGCATTTT,CSAWTTGEGIQPQHF
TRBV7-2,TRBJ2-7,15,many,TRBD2,TGTGCCAGCAGCTCGGGACTATTGAGCTCCTACGAGCAGTACTTC,CASSSGLLSSYEQYF